The present entry profiles one T cell receptor beta chain with its context. Cell sorting was applied to PBMCs, and CD4+ and CD8+ T cells were collected. This sample is drawn from a study of CD8+ T cells in alopecia areata. Reverse transcription of extracted RNA yielded cDNA, which provided the sequencing template. The table came from immunoSEQ multiplex PCR; TCRdb's copy has only in-frame clones and leaves some out. The sample holds under 130,000 clones; around 50% are singletons and the top ten take around 10%. This CDR3 contains 14 residues. Trimming shortened V by 3 bases and J by 3 bases, and 12 bases separated the two germline ends. Germline V gene sequence: CDR1 SQVTM, CDR2 ANQGSEA.

This clonotype was obtained from a human donor in good health. This chain joins TRBV29-1 and TRBJ1-3; D may be TRBD1 (6 bases). What was sequenced was CD4+ T cells sorted from blood. CDR3 protein: CSVDAGGDGNTIYF. DNA for the CDR3: TGCAGCGTTGACGCGGGGGGCGATGGAAACACCATATATTTT.